This is a list of T cell receptor beta chains from one sample in a study of blood T cell repertoires in COVID-19. Sequenced by immunoSEQ multiplex PCR; TCRdb stores in-frame clones only, minus some. The sample lists around 200,000 clones, about 85% seen once, with just over 2.5% in the top ten. Sequencing was done on a sample of PBMCs or T cells enriched from blood (not recorded which). Receptors originate from a woman aged 25 to 45 who had recovered from COVID-19. Each CDR3 is given with its conserved first and last residue. Fields, in order: D gene, J gene, clone size, V gene, CDR3 DNA, CDR3 protein. A D gene is named only where the DNA matches it firmly. Rows may omit the clone size; those that give it use once, few, many or a size class.

TRBD2 TRBJ2-5 . TRBV27 TGTGCCAGCAGTAGCTTGGCTAGCGGGGAACAAGAGACCCAGTACTTC CASSSLASGEQETQYF
TRBD1 TRBJ1-1 . TRBV9 TGTGCCAGCAGCTTATCGACAGGGGGTGCTGAAGCTTTCTTT CASSLSTGGAEAFF
TRBD2 TRBJ2-1 . TRBV5-1 TGCGCCAGCAGCTTGGCCGTGGGAGGGCGGGGCCCCTATTATGAGCAGTTCTTC CASSLAVGGRGPYYEQFF
. TRBJ2-7 . TRBV13 TGTGCCAGCAGCCCAGGAGGAAGCTACGAGCAGTACTTC CASSPGGSYEQYF
TRBD2 TRBJ2-3 . TRBV4-3 TGCGCCAGCAGCCAGCCAGCGGGGGGGCCGGGGAGCACAGATACGCAGTATTTT CASSQPAGGPGSTDTQYF
. TRBJ2-5 . TRBV11-2 TGTGCCAGCAGCTTAGAGGTGGCTAGTTGGGAGACCCAGTACTTC CASSLEVASWETQYF
. TRBJ2-5 few TRBV5-4 TGTGCCAGCAGCTTGAGGAGACTCAAAGAGACCCAGTACTTC CASSLRRLKETQYF
. TRBJ1-2 . TRBV5-1 TGCGCCAGCAGCTTGTCAGGGCTCTATGGCTACACCTTC CASSLSGLYGYTF
. TRBJ1-5 once TRBV5-1 TGCGCCAGCAGCTTGGTCGGGGGGCCCAATCAGCCCCAGCATTTT CASSLVGGPNQPQHF
TRBD2 TRBJ2-1 . TRBV9 TGTGCCGGGTCGAGGACTAGCGGGGGGATGGATGAGCAGTTCTTC CAGSRTSGGMDEQFF
. TRBJ2-7 . TRBV14 TGTGCCAGCAGCCAAGATCGAGTGGGGGGGCGGTACGAGCAGTACTTC CASSQDRVGGRYEQYF
. TRBJ2-1 . TRBV27 TGTGCCAGCAGTTTACGCGACTACAATGAGCAGTTCTTC CASSLRDYNEQFF
TRBD1 TRBJ1-5 . TRBV6-5 TGTGCCAGCAAACAGGGGAATCAGCCCCAGCATTTT CASKQGNQPQHF
TRBD1 TRBJ2-1 . TRBV4-2 TGTGCCAGCAGCCAAAACGTCCCGGGACAGTCCGAGCAGTTCTTC CASSQNVPGQSEQFF
. TRBJ1-1 once TRBV29-1 TGCAGCGTTGCCTCCGGGGGGAACACTGAAGCTTTCTTT CSVASGGNTEAFF
. TRBJ2-7 . TRBV3-1/TRBV3-2 TGTGCCAGCAGCTTACTAGGGACACTGGTATACGAGCAGTACTTC CASSLLGTLVYEQYF
. TRBJ1-1 few TRBV4-2 TGTGCCAGCAGCCAAGAGGATGGGGACACTACCACTGAAGCTTTCTTT CASSQEDGDTTTEAFF
. TRBJ1-2 once TRBV6-5 TGTGCCAGCACCGGAGTTGGTGGCTACACCTTC CASTGVGGYTF
. TRBJ1-1 . TRBV19 TGTGCCAGTAGTGGACAACCGAACACTGAAGCTTTCTTT CASSGQPNTEAFF
. TRBJ1-2 . TRBV3-1/TRBV3-2 TGTGCCAGCAGCCAAGCCGGACTGATCTATGGCTACACCTTC CASSQAGLIYGYTF
. TRBJ1-5 . TRBV15 TGTGCCACCGGAAGGGGGAATCAGCCCCAGCATTTT CATGRGNQPQHF
TRBD1 TRBJ1-2 . TRBV18 TGTGCCAGCTCACCACACAGGACAGGCTCATACACCTTC CASSPHRTGSYTF
. TRBJ1-2 . TRBV29-1 TGCAGCGTTGAAGAAGGGGGAATCTATGGCTACACCTTC CSVEEGGIYGYTF
. TRBJ1-1 once TRBV24-1 TGTGCCACGAGTGACCGCCGGAGGGTAAGGGACACTGAAGCTTTCTTT CATSDRRRVRDTEAFF
. TRBJ2-2 few TRBV7-3 TGTGCCAGCAGCTTAACCTACAGCGGGGAGCTGTTTTTT CASSLTYSGELFF
TRBD1 TRBJ1-2 . TRBV3-1/TRBV3-2 TGTGCCAGCAGCCAAAGTCCAGGGGGGAACTATGGCTACACCTTC CASSQSPGGNYGYTF
. TRBJ1-2 . TRBV29-1 TGCAGCGTCCGGACATATGCCGGCTACACCTTC CSVRTYAGYTF
. TRBJ1-1 . TRBV7-8 TGTGCCAGCAGCCCCGGGGCGGGATACACTGAAGCTTTCTTT CASSPGAGYTEAFF